These 21 T cell receptor beta chains came from one sample sequenced in a study of blood T cell repertoires in COVID-19. Profiling relied on immunoSEQ multiplex PCR, and the TCRdb table lists in-frame clones only, not all of them. The table includes approximately 80,000 clones, roughly 85% detected once. The sample taken for sequencing was peripheral blood. These receptors were taken from a man aged 45 to 65 with COVID-19, enrolled during active disease.

V and J are TRBV7-2 and TRBJ2-7; perhaps TRBD2 as D (6 bases). Trimming pared 5 bases from V and 7 bases from J, leaving 15 bases between. Germline CDR1 SGHTA, CDR2 FQGNSA. CDR3 length equals 13 residues. The CDR3 here is CASSEGREWEQYF. The CDR3 region has the DNA TGTGCCAGCAGCGAGGGCCGGGAGTGGGAGCAGTACTTC.

CDR3 sequence reads: CASSFPGTSGRYEQYF. DNA of the CDR3: TGTGCCAGCAGCTTCCCCGGGACTAGCGGACGGTACGAGCAGTACTTC. The V gene is TRBV7-2, the J gene TRBJ2-7; 11 nucleotides match TRBD2. The CDR3 consists of 16 residues. V gave up 3 bases and J gave up 4 bases; unmatched junction bases: 8. The germline V gene has CDR1 SGHTA and CDR2 FQGNSA.

This sequence joins TRBV30 and TRBJ2-4; 8 bases are shared with TRBD1. The CDR3 loop spans 15 amino acids. V was pared by 3 bases and J by 4 bases, with 8 bases of the junction left unmatched. Germline lookup yields CDR1 GTSNPN and CDR2 SVGIG (reference sequence). As DNA, the CDR3 is TGTGCCTGGAGCCAAGGCAGGGGGCCTAAAAACATTCAGTACTTC. This codes for CAWSQGRGPKNIQYF.

The chain is built from TRBV28 and TRBJ1-6; 7 nucleotides align to TRBD1. The junction had 4 bases not matched to a gene; V was cut back by 5 bases and J by 9 bases. The germline CDR1 and CDR2 sequences are MDHEN and SYDVKM. The CDR3 runs to 13 residues. The chain's CDR3 is CASSGTVTSPLHF. The CDR3 bases are TGTGCCAGCAGTGGGACAGTGACTTCACCCCTCCACTTT.

This rearrangement joins TRBV4-1 to TRBJ2-2; TRBD1 matches 7 bases. The CDR3 covers 14 residues. The ends lost 4 bases at V and 9 bases at J; junction bases unmatched: 8. Germline CDR1 reads MGHRA; CDR2 reads YSYEKL. CDR3 bases: TGCGCCAGCAGCCCAGGACAGGCACGCCGGGAGCTGTTTTTT. Amino acid sequence: CASSPGQARRELFF.

The genes are TRBV14 and TRBJ1-1; a possible D gene is TRBD1 (5 bases). V gave up 2 bases and J gave up 4 bases, with 8 bases separating them. In germline, CDR1 is SGHDN, CDR2 FVKESK. This CDR3 is 13 amino acids long. This CDR3 is CASSQQGTTEAFF. CDR3 nucleotide sequence: TGTGCCAGCAGCCAACAGGGTACCACTGAAGCTTTCTTT. The full variable domain, completed using reference TRBV14 and TRBJ1-1, is EAGVTQFPSHSVIEKGQTVTLRCDPISGHDNLYWYRRVMGKEIKFLLHFVKESKQDESGMPNNRFLAERTGGTYSTLKVQPAELEDSGVYFCASSQQGTTEAFFGQGTRLTVV.

The V gene is TRBV29-1, the J gene TRBJ1-2, with TRBD1 matching 8 bases. The CDR3 is made up of 14 amino acids. Germline values: CDR1 SQVTM, CDR2 ANQGSEA. V lost 7 bases, J lost 5 bases, and 12 bases stayed unmatched. The CDR3 DNA reads as TGCAGCGCACCAGCTAGGGACAGGAGTTATGGCTACACCTTC. Encoded protein: CSAPARDRSYGYTF.

This sequence joins TRBV25-1 and TRBJ2-7; 9 bases agree with TRBD1. From germline, CDR1 is MGHDK and CDR2 SYGVNS. V gave up 8 bases and J gave up 6 bases; unmatched junction bases: 14. CDR3 length: 15 amino acids. The CDR3 sequence is CASSLFRQGEGEQYF. As DNA, the CDR3 is TGTGCCAGCTCCCTCTTCCGACAGGGGGAAGGCGAGCAGTACTTC.

A single count supports this clone. The chain has TRBV29-1 and TRBJ1-4, with 9 bases aligning to TRBD1. The CDR3 has 13 residues. Germline V gene data show CDR1 as SQVTM and CDR2 as ANQGSEA. Trimming removed 6 bases from V and 4 bases from J; junction bases left unmatched: 3. Here the CDR3 DNA reads TGCAGCGTCAGACAGGGGGGTAATGAAAAACTGTTTTTT. It codes for CSVRQGGNEKLFF.

The chain couples TRBV24-1 to TRBJ2-2; 10 bases are a match to TRBD1. This CDR3 spans 16 amino acids. V dropped 4 bases and J dropped 3; count of bases not matched to a gene: 4. Looked up from germline, CDR1 is KGHDR and CDR2 is SFDVKD. CDR3 sequence: CATSDYGTGDTGELFF. For the CDR3, the DNA is TGTGCCACCAGTGACTATGGGACAGGGGACACCGGGGAGCTGTTTTTT.

This clone is deemed medium-sized. The rearrangement links TRBV19 to TRBJ2-2, with TRBD2 matching over 8 bases. The CDR3 contains 16 residues. The junction had 8 bases not matched to a gene; V was cut back by 3 bases and J by 5 bases. Germline CDR1 is LNHDA and CDR2 is SQIVND (reference sequence). As DNA, the CDR3 is TGTGCCAGTAGTATCCAAGCGGGAGACGGAACCGGGGAGCTGTTTTTT. Its protein product is CASSIQAGDGTGELFF. The full variable domain, its missing parts supplied by reference TRBV19 and TRBJ2-2, is DGGITQSPKYLFRKEGQNVTLSCEQNLNHDAMYWYRQDPGQGLRLIYYSQIVNDFQKGDIAEGYSVSREKKESFPLTVTSAQKNPTAFYLCASSIQAGDGTGELFFGEGSRLTVL.

The chain carries TRBV6-5 and TRBJ2-3; a weak D match, TRBD2 (8 bases). The CDR3 loop spans 15 amino acids. Trimming cost V 6 bases and J 3 bases, with 16 bases left between them. CDR1 and CDR2 from the germline V gene are MNHEY and SVGAGI. The chain's CDR3 is CASSQGGGRTDTQYF. CDR3 sequence (DNA): TGTGCCAGCAGCCAGGGGGGCGGGAGGACAGATACGCAGTATTTT.

The genes are TRBV7-9 and TRBJ2-7; D might be TRBD1 (5 bases). The CDR3 totals 14 residues. V shed 3 bases and J shed 1 base, with 10 bases lying between them. From germline, CDR1 is SEHNR and CDR2 FQNEAQ (reference sequence). The CDR3 region has the DNA TGTGCCAGCAGCTTCAGCAGGGCTTCCTACGAGCAGTACTTC. Protein product: CASSFSRASYEQYF.

CDR3 sequence reads: CATSPTTKRARFFTDTQYF. CDR3 sequence (DNA): TGTGCCACCAGTCCAACGACGAAGCGGGCACGCTTCTTCACAGATACGCAGTATTTT. The chain employs TRBV24-1 and TRBJ2-3; D might be TRBD2 (6 bases). The CDR3 runs 19 residues. Germline CDR1 is KGHDR and CDR2 is SFDVKD. V was clipped by 6 bases and J by 2 bases, with 26 bases between them.

As DNA, the CDR3 is TGTGCCAGCAGTCCCCAGGGCCAGCAACCTACGGGCACCTTC. It is translated as CASSPQGQQPTGTF. The V and J genes are TRBV28 and TRBJ1-2; D might be TRBD1 (5 bases). There are 14 residues in the CDR3. V was cut by 5 bases and J by 13 bases, with 23 bases left in between. Germline assignment: CDR1 MDHEN and CDR2 SYDVKM.

The V gene is TRBV30, the J gene TRBJ1-1; D is uncertain. V gave up 5 bases and J gave up 2 bases, with 12 bases separating them. Per the germline V gene, CDR1 is GTSNPN and CDR2 is SVGIG (reference sequence). CDR3 size: 13 residues. CDR3 protein: CAWAEDFNTEAFF. The CDR3 nucleotides read TGTGCCTGGGCGGAGGATTTTAACACTGAAGCTTTCTTT.

The V gene is TRBV21-1, the J gene TRBJ2-2; TRBD1 is taken as the D call from the table, unchecked against the DNA. TRBV21-1 counts as a pseudogene. The CDR3 loop spans 15 amino acids. CDR3 loop: CASSKVPQATGELFF. The CDR3 nucleotides are TGTGCCAGCAGCAAAGTCCCCCAGGCCACCGGGGAGCTGTTTTTT.

V usage is TRBV4-3 and J usage is TRBJ1-1; D is undetermined. V was shortened by 1 base and J by 1 base, with 16 bases between the two germline ends. Germline lookup yields CDR1 LGHNA and CDR2 YSLEER. This CDR3 contains 17 residues. CDR3 sequence: CASSQAPPSVPNTEAFF. DNA of the CDR3: TGCGCCAGCAGCCAAGCCCCCCCATCGGTCCCGAACACTGAAGCTTTCTTT.

This rearrangement joins TRBV19 to TRBJ1-2, with 10 bases matching TRBD1. The germline V gene encodes CDR1 LNHDA and CDR2 SQIVND (reference sequence). The V and J ends lost 5 bases and 6 bases, in that order; junction bases with no gene match: 6. CDR3 size: 14 residues. The CDR3 protein is CASSSTGTGDGYTF. CDR3 DNA sequence: TGTGCCAGTAGTTCTACCGGGACAGGGGATGGCTACACCTTC.

V and J are TRBV29-1 and TRBJ1-2; D is undetermined. Germline lookup yields CDR1 SQVTM and CDR2 ANQGSEA. The CDR3 is 12 amino acids. Deletions cut 3 bases from V and 4 bases from J, with 9 bases between. CDR3 DNA sequence: TGCAGCGTTGACAGGATGGGCTATGGCTACACCTTC. Protein product: CSVDRMGYGYTF.

V usage is TRBV6-5 and J usage is TRBJ2-1; D remains unclear. The V gene's germline CDR1 is MNHEY and CDR2 SVGAGI. Trimming took off 8 bases at V and 5 bases at J, with 16 bases between the two ends. The CDR3 has 14 amino acids. As DNA, the CDR3 is TGTGCCAGCTGGGTTGGCAGGTCGAACAATGAGCAGTTCTTC. It encodes CASWVGRSNNEQFF.